Listed here are 20 T cell receptor beta chains from one sample, sequenced in a study of cytomegalovirus exposure and HLA in healthy donors (dated 2017 in TCRdb). Receptors were amplified or captured by the immunoSEQ multiplex PCR assay. For the multiplex PCR, a mixture combining 60 forward primers for TCR Vbeta segments and 13 reverse primers for TCR Jbeta segments was used. As stored in TCRdb, this immuneACCESS dataset retains in-frame rearrangements with V and J assigned. A fraction of the clones does not appear; measured against another copy, unresolved V genes explain less than half of the discrepancy, and the remainder lacks a known reason. The sample profile shows under 200,000 clones; 84% of them were found once. The top ten hold 0.2% to 0.3% of the sample. Sequenced input: PBMCs. These receptors were collected from a boy aged 5-17 years in good health and CMV-seronegative.

This clone occurred a few times. The chain recombines TRBV4-1 with TRBJ2-2, with 13 positions matching TRBD2. This CDR3 is built from 18 residues. The V gene end was trimmed by 5 bases and the J gene end by 3 bases; junction bases not matched to a gene: 9. Germline V gene sequence: CDR1 MGHRA, CDR2 YSYEKL. For the CDR3, the DNA is TGCGCCAGCAGCAGACGGACTAGCGGGAGTTTCGACACCGGGGAGCTGTTTTTT. It codes for CASSRRTSGSFDTGELFF.

The chain couples TRBV30 to TRBJ2-7, with D tentatively TRBD1 (5 bases). Germline loops: CDR1 GTSNPN, CDR2 SVGIG (reference sequence). CDR3 length: 12 amino acids. The germline V and J ends were trimmed by 0 bases and 7 bases, with 10 bases remaining between them. The CDR3, as DNA: TGTGCCTGGAGTGTAGACAGTCGGGAGCAGTACTTC. This translates into CAWSVDSREQYF.

CDR3 sequence (DNA): TGTGCCAGCAGTCCTACTAACACTGAAGCTTTCTTT. Translated: CASSPTNTEAFF. The chain joins TRBV6-6 to TRBJ1-1; D remains unclear. V lost 5 bases and J lost 2, with 6 bases in between. CDR1 and CDR2 from the germline V gene are MNHNY and SVGAGI (reference sequence). The CDR3 has 12 residues.

The rearrangement uses TRBV5-5 and TRBJ1-1, with a tentative D call TRBD1 (5 bases). CDR3 length equals 15 residues. CDR1 and CDR2 (germline): SGHKS, YYEKEE (reference sequence). Trimming cost V 6 bases and J 1 base, with 16 bases left between them. CDR3 residues: CASTLRARENTEAFF. CDR3 DNA: TGTGCCAGCACCTTAAGGGCCAGGGAGAACACTGAAGCTTTCTTT.

The chain recombines TRBV2 with TRBJ2-1, with D maybe TRBD2 (5 bases). Trimming left V 6 bases short and J 6 bases short, with 24 bases between. Germline V gene data show CDR1 as SNHLY and CDR2 as FYNNEI. The CDR3 totals 17 residues. The CDR3 here is CASSLDAGGEIFNEQFF. CDR3 in DNA: TGTGCCAGCAGCTTAGACGCGGGCGGCGAGATTTTCAATGAGCAGTTCTTC.

The table lists this clone with a few counts. This rearrangement joins TRBV6-1 to TRBJ1-5; D call uncertain. The germline V and J ends were trimmed by 6 bases and 7 bases, with 10 bases remaining between them. In germline, CDR1 is MNHNS, CDR2 SASEGT. The CDR3 sequence is 12 residues long. The CDR3 loop reads CASRPGIQPQHF. The CDR3 nucleotides read TGTGCCAGCAGACCCGGGATACAGCCCCAGCATTTT.

A word on this clone: A read error may produce the germline difference seen at one junction end. The sample contains more than one DNA sequence encoding this CDR3. The chain combines TRBV5-1 with TRBJ2-7, with 9 bases fitting TRBD2. This CDR3 is 21 amino acids long. Germline V lookup: CDR1 SGHRS, CDR2 YFSETQ. CDR3 residues: CASSLGTWSSASGTALREQYF. In nucleotides, the CDR3 is TGCGCCAGCAGTTTGGGGACTTGGTCATCAGCTAGCGGGACCGCGTTGAGAGAGCAGTACTTC.

The chain joins TRBV7-9 to TRBJ2-1, with 14 positions matching TRBD2. The CDR3 runs 17 residues. The J segment lost 12 bases and the V segment lost 6 bases, leaving 16 bases of the junction unmatched. Germline V gene lookup returns CDR1 SEHNR and CDR2 FQNEAQ (reference sequence). Written as DNA, the CDR3 is TGTGCCAGCAGATTTAGCGGAGGACTAGCGGGAGGTAGTGGGCAGTTCTTC. Translation: CASRFSGGLAGGSGQFF.

The V and J genes are TRBV7-2 and TRBJ1-6, with D possibly matching TRBD1 (6 bases). This CDR3 spans 14 amino acids. Germline V gene data show CDR1 as SGHTA and CDR2 as FQGNSA. Trimming shortened V by 6 bases and J by 7 bases, and 13 bases separated the two germline ends. CDR3 protein: CASRPRTANSPLHF. DNA for the CDR3: TGTGCCAGCAGGCCCCGGACAGCCAATTCACCCCTCCACTTT. Based on the CDR3 plus reference TRBV7-2 and TRBJ1-6, the full variable domain is GAGVSQSPSNKVTEKGKDVELRCDPISGHTALYWYRQSLGQGLEFLIYFQGNSAPDKSGLPSDRFSAERTGGSVSTLTIQRTQQEDSAVYLCASRPRTANSPLHFGNGTRLTVT.

The V gene is TRBV6-5, the J gene TRBJ2-7; D is possibly TRBD2 (5 bases). This CDR3 spans 11 amino acids. Per the germline V gene, CDR1 is MNHEY and CDR2 is SVGAGI. The V end lost 10 bases, the J end lost 3 bases, and 10 bases lay between the germline ends. The CDR3 here is CATRDFYEQYF. The DNA of the CDR3 is TGTGCCACCCGGGATTTCTACGAGCAGTACTTC.

The gene calls are TRBV2 and TRBJ2-1, with 7 bases identical to TRBD2. Germline CDR1 reads SNHLY; CDR2 reads FYNNEI. CDR3 length: 12 residues. The DNA of the CDR3 is TGTGCAAACAGCGGGAAATACAATGAGCAGTTCTTC. Translation gives CANSGKYNEQFF.

In this sample, this clone turned up once. The chain couples TRBV7-8 to TRBJ2-3; TRBD2 aligns across 8 bases. This CDR3 comprises 15 residues. The ends lost 2 bases at V and 4 bases at J; junction bases unmatched: 5. CDR1 SGHVS and CDR2 FQNEAQ come from the germline V gene. CDR3 bases: TGTGCCAGCAGCTTAAGGCTAGCGGGCTCAGATACGCAGTATTTT. Amino acid sequence: CASSLRLAGSDTQYF.

This chain uses TRBV7-2 with TRBJ1-2; 10 nucleotides line up with TRBD1. CDR1 SGHTA and CDR2 FQGNSA come from the germline V gene. Trimming removed 4 bases from V and 5 bases from J; junction bases left unmatched: 4. This CDR3 spans 14 amino acids. This chain's CDR3 is CASSSGTGDYGYTF. The CDR3 nucleotides read TGTGCCAGCAGCTCGGGGACAGGGGATTATGGCTACACCTTC.

The chain employs TRBV6-1 and TRBJ1-1; D is unclear. This CDR3 contains 14 residues. Germline-derived CDR1 and CDR2 are MNHNS and SASEGT. Trimming took off 1 base at V and 1 base at J, with 7 bases between the two ends. The CDR3 region is CASSEVAANTEAFF. The DNA of the CDR3 is TGTGCCAGCAGTGAAGTGGCGGCGAACACTGAAGCTTTCTTT.

Regarding this clone: One end of the junction varies from germline; a read error may be responsible. This sequence joins TRBV7-9 and TRBJ1-1, with D possibly TRBD1 on 6 matching bases. The CDR3 consists of 15 residues. Germline CDR1 SEHNR, CDR2 FQNEAQ (reference sequence). CDR3 sequence (DNA): TGTTCCAGCAGCTTAGGGCAGGGGCGGAACACTGAAGCTTTCTTT. Amino acids: CSSSLGQGRNTEAFF.

The chain is built from TRBV9 and TRBJ2-1; no clear D gene. This CDR3 has 15 residues. CDR1 is SGDLS, CDR2 YYNGEE, per germline. Trimming shortened V by 2 bases and J by 2 bases, and 11 bases separated the two germline ends. The CDR3 DNA follows: TGTGCCAGCAGCGTCTCCGGGTCCGCCTACAATGAGCAGTTCTTC. Protein sequence: CASSVSGSAYNEQFF.

The table lists this clone with a count of one. V gene TRBV5-1 combines with J gene TRBJ1-2; the match to TRBD1 covers 10 bases. CDR1 is SGHRS, CDR2 YFSETQ, per germline. This CDR3 comprises 14 residues. Unmatched junction bases numbered 4, after V lost 3 bases and J lost 5 bases. CDR3 DNA: TGCGCCAGCAGCTCTGACAGGGGGCTTTATGGCTACACCTTC. Translation: CASSSDRGLYGYTF.

The genes are TRBV5-4 and TRBJ2-7; possibly TRBD1 for D (6 bases). The germline V gene encodes CDR1 SGHNT and CDR2 YYREEE (reference sequence). The V end lost 1 base, the J end lost 3 bases, and 11 bases lay between the germline ends. CDR3 size: 14 residues. The CDR3 loop reads CASSLSLTGYEQYF. CDR3 nucleotide sequence: TGTGCCAGCAGCTTGTCCCTGACAGGCTACGAGCAGTACTTC. Using reference TRBV5-4 and TRBJ2-7 for the parts outside the CDR3, the full variable domain is ETGVTQSPTHLIKTRGQQVTLRCSSQSGHNTVSWYQQALGQGPQFIFQYYREEENGRGNFPPRFSGLQFPNYSSELNVNALELDDSALYLCASSLSLTGYEQYFGPGTRLTVT.

The chain combines TRBV7-9 with TRBJ2-7, with a possible D match to TRBD2 (5 bases). CDR1 SEHNR and CDR2 FQNEAQ come from the germline V gene (reference sequence). V lost 4 bases and J lost 0, with 13 bases in between. The CDR3 covers 15 residues. CDR3 amino acids: CASSSQERYSYEQYF. CDR3 DNA: TGTGCCAGCAGCTCTCAGGAGCGGTACTCCTACGAGCAGTACTTC.

V is TRBV5-5 and J is TRBJ1-1; tentatively, D is TRBD1 (5 bases). This CDR3 has 15 amino acids. The germline CDR1 and CDR2 sequences are SGHKS and YYEKEE (reference sequence). Trimming stripped 0 bases from V and 5 bases from J, with 14 bases between. The CDR3, as DNA: TGTGCCAGCAGCTTGGAAGGGGATTTAACAACTGAAGCTTTCTTT. This gives the protein CASSLEGDLTTEAFF.